This T cell receptor beta chain originates from a study of shared clonotypes between healthy human individuals. Study-wide context: A donor's plate count was three for CD4 naive and three for CD4 memory; CD8 naive had two and CD8 memory one. Study observations and caveats: Naive subsets usually exceeded memory subsets in estimated richness. It was observed that about 5% of naive CD4 clonotypes were shared across a handful of donors.

Profiled with immunoSEQ multiplex PCR; TCRdb holds only in-frame clones, not every one. The sample includes about 1.9 million clones, 90% to 95% seen only once; the top ten take around 1.7%. A note on this clone: As yet, its antigen is unknown.

This CDR3 contains 16 residues. Germline V gene lookup returns CDR1 LNHDA and CDR2 SQIVND (reference sequence). V shed 5 bases and J shed 5 bases, with 22 bases lying between them. Naive CD8 cells, CD45RO-negative and positively selected for CCR7, excluded terminally differentiated effector memory CD45RA+ cells. This sequence joins TRBV19 and TRBJ2-7, with D unresolved. The sequence derives from a man aged 18 to 30 in good health. Some clones in this sample may be carry-over from other donors' samples. Specimen: naive CD8+ T cells from PBMCs. CDR3 region: CASSFRAYPTPDEQYF. The CDR3 DNA reads TGTGCCAGTAGTTTTAGGGCGTACCCCACTCCCGACGAGCAGTACTTC.